What follows are 21 T cell receptor beta chains derived from one specimen sequenced in a study of technical replicates of blood from a few donors. Method: immunoSEQ multiplex PCR; TCRdb's copy keeps in-frame clones and lacks some. The table records under 85,000 clones, approximately 93% of them present only once. The material sequenced was T cells isolated from PBMCs. These receptors were taken from a human donor in good health.

This chain joins TRBV28 and TRBJ2-7; TRBD1 matches 7 bases. The CDR3 totals 14 residues. V shed 6 bases, J shed 1 base, and the junction held 6 bases outside the gene matches. Germline CDR1 and CDR2: MDHEN and SYDVKM. The CDR3 DNA sequence: TGTGCCAGCAGCTACAGGGGCCCGTCCTACGAGCAGTACTTC. It encodes CASSYRGPSYEQYF.

This rearrangement joins TRBV29-1 to TRBJ1-2; tentatively, D is TRBD1 (6 bases). The CDR3 consists of 13 residues. With 4 bases removed from V and 1 base from J, the gap between germline ends came to 10 bases. From germline, CDR1 is SQVTM and CDR2 ANQGSEA. CDR3 sequence: CSVGGGHNYGYTF. CDR3 nucleotides: TGCAGCGTTGGGGGGGGCCATAACTATGGCTACACCTTC.

The gene calls are TRBV11-3 and TRBJ2-1; D gene unclear. V gave up 5 bases and J gave up 9 bases, with 14 bases separating them. This CDR3 is built from 13 residues. Germline assignment: CDR1 SGHNT and CDR2 YENEEA. This CDR3 is CASSPRENSEQFF. The CDR3 DNA follows: TGTGCCAGCAGCCCTCGTGAGAACAGTGAGCAGTTCTTC. The complete variable domain, with remaining parts taken from reference TRBV11-3 and TRBJ2-1, reads EAGVVQSPRYKIIEKKQPVAFWCNPISGHNTLYWYLQNLGQGPELLIRYENEEAVDDSQLPKDRFSAERLKGVDSTLKIQPAELGDSAVYLCASSPRENSEQFFGPGTRLTVL.

The chain recombines TRBV6-4 with TRBJ2-3, with D unresolved. Trimming removed 3 bases from V and 0 bases from J, with 7 bases in between. The CDR3 is 14 amino acids. Germline lookup yields CDR1 MRHNA and CDR2 SNTAGT. CDR3 nucleotide sequence: TGTGCCAGCAGTGATAGCTCTAGCACAGATACGCAGTATTTT. Amino acids: CASSDSSSTDTQYF.

The V gene is TRBV5-1, the J gene TRBJ2-3, with 12 bases lining up with TRBD2. After removal of 4 bases from V and 2 bases from J, the junction contained 5 bases not matched to a gene. The CDR3 loop spans 16 amino acids. Per the germline V gene, CDR1 is SGHRS and CDR2 is YFSETQ. CDR3 residues: CASSTGLAGHTDTQYF. In DNA, the CDR3 is TGCGCCAGCAGCACCGGACTAGCGGGGCACACAGATACGCAGTATTTT. The complete variable domain, with remaining parts taken from reference TRBV5-1 and TRBJ2-3, reads KAGVTQTPRYLIKTRGQQVTLSCSPISGHRSVSWYQQTPGQGLQFLFEYFSETQRNKGNFPGRFSGRQFSNSRSEMNVSTLELGDSALYLCASSTGLAGHTDTQYFGPGTRLTVL.

This chain links TRBV14 with TRBJ1-1; unclear D gene. CDR1 is SGHDN, CDR2 FVKESK, per germline. Trimming pared 3 bases from V and 1 base from J, leaving 12 bases between. The CDR3 consists of 15 residues. The CDR3: CASSQVGLGNTEAFF. In nucleotides, the CDR3 is TGTGCCAGCAGCCAGGTAGGACTTGGGAACACTGAAGCTTTCTTT.

This clone was detected only once. The chain joins TRBV27 to TRBJ1-2; a weak D match, TRBD1 (6 bases). Trimming left V 2 bases short and J 4 bases short, with 14 bases between. The CDR3 is made up of 15 amino acids. Looked up from germline, CDR1 is MNHEY and CDR2 is SMNVEV (reference sequence). As DNA, the CDR3 is TGTGCCAGCAGTTTAAGTGGGGGCGGGGGCTATGGCTACACCTTC. This codes for CASSLSGGGGYGYTF.

This chain uses TRBV9 with TRBJ2-5; 7 positions agree with TRBD1. V lost 0 bases, J lost 5 bases, and 7 bases stayed unmatched. This CDR3 has 15 amino acids. CDR1 SGDLS and CDR2 YYNGEE come from the germline V gene. The CDR3 spells CASSVVTGDQETQYF. The CDR3 nucleotides read TGTGCCAGCAGCGTAGTAACAGGGGATCAGGAGACCCAGTACTTC. Looking up the rest from reference TRBV9 and TRBJ2-5 gives the full variable domain: DSGVTQTPKHLITATGQRVTLRCSPRSGDLSVYWYQQSLDQGLQFLIQYYNGEERAKGNILERFSAQQFPDLHSELNLSSLELGDSALYFCASSVVTGDQETQYFGPGTRLLVL.

The chain's CDR3 is CASSYDINQPQHF. Here the CDR3 DNA reads TGTGCCAGCAGTTACGACATAAATCAGCCCCAGCATTTT. The chain uses TRBV6-5 and TRBJ1-5, with D uncertain. With 2 bases removed from V and 4 bases from J, the gap between germline ends came to 6 bases. The CDR3 extends over 13 amino acids. The germline CDR1 and CDR2 sequences are MNHEY and SVGAGI.

This clone was recorded only once. The V and J genes are TRBV10-2 and TRBJ1-6; D is perhaps TRBD1 (5 bases). The CDR3 covers 18 residues. CDR1 is WSHSY and CDR2 is SAAADI in the germline V gene. V lost 1 base and J 0 bases, leaving 13 bases between the germline ends. CDR3 coding DNA: TGCGCCAGCAGTGAGTGGGGGGGTCCGAGCTCCTATAATTCACCCCTCCACTTT. Its translation: CASSEWGGPSSYNSPLHF.

The sample holds one count of this clone. V is TRBV6-4 and J is TRBJ2-3; 8 bases align to TRBD1. The CDR3 contains 15 residues. In germline, CDR1 is MRHNA, CDR2 SNTAGT. V shed 2 bases, J shed 0 bases, and the junction held 1 base outside the gene matches. The CDR3 bases are TGTGCCAGCAGTGACAGGACAGGGAGCACAGATACGCAGTATTTT. It specifies CASSDRTGSTDTQYF.

The rearrangement joins TRBV2 to TRBJ2-1; possibly TRBD1 for D (7 bases). Germline values: CDR1 SNHLY, CDR2 FYNNEI. CDR3 length equals 15 residues. V dropped 6 bases and J dropped 4 bases, with 16 bases sitting between them. In DNA form, the CDR3 reads TGTGCCAGCAGGGAGGGACAGAACCTTTACAATGAGCAGTTCTTC. This translates into CASREGQNLYNEQFF.

V and J are TRBV10-3 and TRBJ2-2, with TRBD2 matching 15 bases. Germline lookup yields CDR1 ENHRY and CDR2 SYGVKD. The J segment lost 6 bases and the V segment lost 0 bases, leaving 2 bases of the junction unmatched. This CDR3 is built from 17 residues. CDR3 sequence (DNA): TGTGCCATCAGTGAGTCGGGACTAGCGGGAGGAGCCGGGGAGCTGTTTTTT. This gives the protein CAISESGLAGGAGELFF.

The chain uses TRBV28 and TRBJ2-5; D is possibly TRBD2 (5 bases). The CDR3 is made up of 14 amino acids. Per germline, CDR1 MDHEN and CDR2 SYDVKM. V was cut by 8 bases and J by 5 bases, with 18 bases left in between. The CDR3 reads CASGRVDRWETQYF. The CDR3 nucleotides read TGTGCCAGCGGGAGAGTCGATCGTTGGGAGACCCAGTACTTC.

The chain combines TRBV19 with TRBJ1-2; D possibly corresponds to TRBD1 (5 bases). CDR3 size: 13 residues. Between the trimmed V and J ends, which lost 2 bases and 3 bases, there was a span of 7 bases. The germline V gene has CDR1 LNHDA and CDR2 SQIVND (reference sequence). The CDR3 bases are TGTGCCAGTAGTATACAGGGATACTATGGCTACACCTTC. It specifies CASSIQGYYGYTF.

This chain links TRBV2 with TRBJ2-5; TRBD2 is a possible D gene (5 bases). The CDR3 covers 15 residues. Germline-derived CDR1 and CDR2 are SNHLY and FYNNEI. V dropped 3 bases and J dropped 1 base, with 12 bases sitting between them. The DNA of the CDR3 is TGTGCCAGCAGTGAGCGGGCGTTGGGCCAAGAGACCCAGTACTTC. Translation: CASSERALGQETQYF.

The chain is built from TRBV5-1 and TRBJ1-6, with TRBD1 as a possible D gene (6 bases). The V and J ends lost 2 bases and 6 bases respectively, with 15 bases between them. This CDR3 spans 16 amino acids. Germline lookup yields CDR1 SGHRS and CDR2 YFSETQ. CDR3 DNA: TGCGCCAGCAGCTTATCTGGGGGCATTAGTAATTCACCCCTCCACTTT. It specifies CASSLSGGISNSPLHF.

This chain uses TRBV5-1 with TRBJ2-1; 11 bases agree with TRBD2. In germline, CDR1 is SGHRS, CDR2 YFSETQ. V shed 5 bases, J shed 3 bases, and the junction held 13 bases outside the gene matches. This CDR3 region has 18 residues. The CDR3 is CASSRTLAGGRGYNEQFF. CDR3 coding DNA: TGCGCCAGCAGTCGTACTCTAGCGGGAGGAAGAGGCTACAATGAGCAGTTCTTC.

The chain joins TRBV28 to TRBJ2-7; 11 positions match TRBD1. V was clipped by 3 bases and J by 4 bases; unmatched bases: 8. CDR1 MDHEN and CDR2 SYDVKM come from the germline V gene. This CDR3 has 16 amino acids. The DNA of the CDR3 is TGTGCCAGCAGTTTTCGAACCGGGACAGGGGGTTACGAGCAGTACTTC. It encodes CASSFRTGTGGYEQYF.

This clone was picked up one time. The chain recombines TRBV19 with TRBJ1-4; D gene unclear. The CDR3 spans 13 residues. V was clipped by 5 bases and J by 6 bases, with 10 bases between them. Germline CDR1 reads LNHDA; CDR2 reads SQIVND (reference sequence). CDR3 amino acids: CASSPRSDEKLFF. CDR3 in DNA: TGTGCCAGTAGTCCCCGTTCCGATGAAAAACTGTTTTTT.

The V and J genes are TRBV2 and TRBJ2-7; the D gene is possibly TRBD1 (5 bases). The CDR3 is made up of 13 amino acids. The germline gives CDR1 SNHLY, CDR2 FYNNEI. Trimming removed 7 bases from V and 4 bases from J, with 14 bases in between. CDR3 protein: CASILQGSYEQYF. The DNA for the CDR3 is TGTGCCAGCATACTCCAGGGAAGTTACGAGCAGTACTTC.